This T cell receptor beta chain was documented in a study of T-cell reconstitution after alpha-beta-depleted transplantation in children. Findings and caveats of the study: A year had passed since transplant, and T-cell counts and diversity by then came mostly from newly produced T cells.

The length of the CDR3 is 14 residues. The V gene end was trimmed by 2 bases and the J gene end by 5 bases; junction bases not matched to a gene: 3. Germline V gene data show CDR1 as MNHEY and CDR2 as SVGEGT. Unique molecular identifiers featured in how the TCRbeta library was prepared. TCRdb redid the calling of the PCR reads with MiXCR, one entry per CDR3 protein. The sample yields under 35,000 distinct CDR3 sequences, about 5.8% seen once. The sample holds many counts of this clonotype. Its antigen remains unidentified. Sequencing used PBMCs, mostly from graft donor cells, obtained 180 days after TCRalphabeta/CD19-depleted stem cell transplant. The receptor comes from a male patient aged 10 to 17 who had a stem cell transplant for acute myeloid leukemia, so the T cells may come from the graft donor. This chain connects TRBV6-2 or TRBV6-3 to TRBJ1-5; the match to TRBD1 covers 7 bases. CDR3 in amino acids: CASSYVQGDQPQHF. CDR3 coding DNA: TGTGCCAGCAGTTACGTTCAGGGGGATCAGCCCCAGCATTTT.